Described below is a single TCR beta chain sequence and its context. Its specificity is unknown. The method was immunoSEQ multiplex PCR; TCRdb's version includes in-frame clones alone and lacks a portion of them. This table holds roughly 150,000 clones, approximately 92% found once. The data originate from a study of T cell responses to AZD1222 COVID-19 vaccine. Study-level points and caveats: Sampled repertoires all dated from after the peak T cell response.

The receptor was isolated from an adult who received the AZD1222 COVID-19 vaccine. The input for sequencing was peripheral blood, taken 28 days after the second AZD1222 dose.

Here the CDR3 reads CASSEGGVHYEQYF. CDR3 coding DNA: TGTGCCAGCAGTGAAGGGGGGGTTCACTACGAGCAGTACTTC. V is TRBV6-1 and J is TRBJ2-7; the D gene is possibly TRBD2 (6 bases). V was shortened by 1 base and J by 3 bases, with 10 bases between the two germline ends. The germline gives CDR1 MNHNS, CDR2 SASEGT. CDR3 size: 14 residues.